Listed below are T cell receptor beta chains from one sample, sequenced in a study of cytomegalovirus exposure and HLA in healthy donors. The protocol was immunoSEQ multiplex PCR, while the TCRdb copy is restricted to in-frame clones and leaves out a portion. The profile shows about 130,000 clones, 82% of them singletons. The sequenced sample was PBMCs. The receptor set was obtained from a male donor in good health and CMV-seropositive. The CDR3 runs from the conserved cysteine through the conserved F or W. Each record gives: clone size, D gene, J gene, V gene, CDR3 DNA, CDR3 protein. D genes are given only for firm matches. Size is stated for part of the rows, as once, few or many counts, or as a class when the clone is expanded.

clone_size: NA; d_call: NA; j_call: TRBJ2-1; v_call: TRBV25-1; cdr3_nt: TGTGCCAGCGGAGACAATGAGCAGTTCTTC; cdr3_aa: CASGDNEQFF
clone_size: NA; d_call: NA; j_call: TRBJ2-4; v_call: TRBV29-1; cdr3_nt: TGCAGCGTTGAGGGGGGGCAGGTTCAGTACTTC; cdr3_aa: CSVEGGQVQYF
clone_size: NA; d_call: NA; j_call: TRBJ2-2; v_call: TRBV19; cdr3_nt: TGTGCCAGTGGTGCCGGGACAAGAAACACCGGGGAGCTGTTTTTT; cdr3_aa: CASGAGTRNTGELFF
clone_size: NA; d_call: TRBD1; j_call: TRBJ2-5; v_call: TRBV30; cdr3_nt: TGTGCCTGGTCGAGGGGACAGGCCGGTGGTGAGACCCAGTACTTC; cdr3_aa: CAWSRGQAGGETQYF
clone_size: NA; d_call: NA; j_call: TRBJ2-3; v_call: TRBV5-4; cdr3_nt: TGTGCCAGCAGCTCCCTGGATACGCAGTATTTT; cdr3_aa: CASSSLDTQYF
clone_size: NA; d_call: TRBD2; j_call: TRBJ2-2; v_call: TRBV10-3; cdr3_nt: TGTGCCATCAGCTATAGCGGGAGAAGCACCGGGGAGCTGTTTTTT; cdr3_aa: CAISYSGRSTGELFF
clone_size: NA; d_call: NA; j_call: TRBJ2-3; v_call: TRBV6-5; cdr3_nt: TGTGCCAGCAGTTCCTACACAGATACGCAGTATTTT; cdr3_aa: CASSSYTDTQYF
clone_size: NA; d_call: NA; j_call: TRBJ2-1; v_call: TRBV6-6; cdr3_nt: TGTGCCAGCAGTTACGGGGGGAGAGCGCCCAATGAGCAGTTCTTC; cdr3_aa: CASSYGGRAPNEQFF
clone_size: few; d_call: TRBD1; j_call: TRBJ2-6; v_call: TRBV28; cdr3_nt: TGTGCCAGCTCGCAGGGGGCTGGGGCCAACGTCCTGACTTTC; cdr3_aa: CASSQGAGANVLTF
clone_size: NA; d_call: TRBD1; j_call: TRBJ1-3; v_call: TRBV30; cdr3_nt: TGTGCCTCCTCCCGGGACAGGGCCCGTTACTCTGGAAACACCATATATTTT; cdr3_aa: CASSRDRARYSGNTIYF
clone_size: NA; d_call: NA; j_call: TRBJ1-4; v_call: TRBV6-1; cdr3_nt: TGTGCCAGCATGCCCGTACAGTCAACTAATGAAAAACTGTTTTTT; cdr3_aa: CASMPVQSTNEKLFF
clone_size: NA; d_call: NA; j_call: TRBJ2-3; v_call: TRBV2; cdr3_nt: TGTGCCAGCGCCCCTAGGGATACGCAGTATTTT; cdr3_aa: CASAPRDTQYF
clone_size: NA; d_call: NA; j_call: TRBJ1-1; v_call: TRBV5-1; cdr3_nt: TGCGCCAGCAGCCGAACCTCAACAGGGATGGGTGAAGCTTTCTTT; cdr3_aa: CASSRTSTGMGEAFF
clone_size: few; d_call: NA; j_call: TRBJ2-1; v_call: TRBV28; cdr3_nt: TGTGCCAGCAGTTCCGGACGCCGGGGGATCAATGAGCAGTTCTTC; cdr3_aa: CASSSGRRGINEQFF
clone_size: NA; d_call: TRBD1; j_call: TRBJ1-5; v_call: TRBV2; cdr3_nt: TGTGCCAGCAGGCTTATGAGGGACAGACTCAATCAGCCCCAGCATTTT; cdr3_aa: CASRLMRDRLNQPQHF
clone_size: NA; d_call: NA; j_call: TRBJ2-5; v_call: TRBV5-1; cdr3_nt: TGCGCCAGCAGCCCTCACCAGGGAGGTCGTGAGACCCAGTACTTC; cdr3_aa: CASSPHQGGRETQYF
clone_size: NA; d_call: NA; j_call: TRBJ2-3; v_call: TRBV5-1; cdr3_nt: TGCGCCAGCAGCTTGGGGGCTGGGCGGGACACAGATACGCAGTATTTT; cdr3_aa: CASSLGAGRDTDTQYF
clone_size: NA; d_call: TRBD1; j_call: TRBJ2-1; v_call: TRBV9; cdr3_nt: TGTGCCAGCAGCCCGACTTGGGGACAGGGGGAATATGAGCAGTTCTTC; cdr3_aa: CASSPTWGQGEYEQFF
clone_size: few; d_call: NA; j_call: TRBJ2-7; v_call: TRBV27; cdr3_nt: TGTGCCAGCAGTTTATTCAGGGGACACAACGAGCAGTACTTC; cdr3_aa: CASSLFRGHNEQYF
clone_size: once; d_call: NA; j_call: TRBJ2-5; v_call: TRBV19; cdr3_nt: TGTGCCAGTAGTATTTCCAACCTTCCCGGTCTGGAGCAGTACTTC; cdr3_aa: CASSISNLPGLEQYF
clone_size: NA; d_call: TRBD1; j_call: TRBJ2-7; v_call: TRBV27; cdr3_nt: TGTGCCAGCAGTTTATCGACAGGGGTGACCTACGAGCAGTACTTC; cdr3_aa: CASSLSTGVTYEQYF
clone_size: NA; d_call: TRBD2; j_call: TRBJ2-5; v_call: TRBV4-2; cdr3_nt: TGTGCCAGCAGCCGTACTAGCGGCCCTCAAGAGACCCAGTACTTC; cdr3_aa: CASSRTSGPQETQYF
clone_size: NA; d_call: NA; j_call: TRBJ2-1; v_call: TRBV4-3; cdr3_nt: TGCGCCAGCAGCCATGGCGGACTACGGACCTACAATGAGCAGTTCTTC; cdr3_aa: CASSHGGLRTYNEQFF
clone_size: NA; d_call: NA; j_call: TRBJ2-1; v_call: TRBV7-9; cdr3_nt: TGTGCCAGCAGCTTACGGGGACTGAATGAGCAGTTCTTC; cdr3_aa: CASSLRGLNEQFF
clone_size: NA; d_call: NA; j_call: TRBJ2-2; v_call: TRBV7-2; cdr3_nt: TGTGCCAGCGGCTACGGGGGCACCGGGGAGCTGTTTTTT; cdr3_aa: CASGYGGTGELFF
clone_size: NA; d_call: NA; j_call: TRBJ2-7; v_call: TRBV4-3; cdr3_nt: TGCGCCAGCAGCCGCCCTATTAGGGGGGAGCAGTACTTC; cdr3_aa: CASSRPIRGEQYF
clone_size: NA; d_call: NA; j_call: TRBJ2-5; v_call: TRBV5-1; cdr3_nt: TGCGCCAGCAGAGGTGGGGGGGCCAAGGAGACCCAGTACTTC; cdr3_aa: CASRGGGAKETQYF
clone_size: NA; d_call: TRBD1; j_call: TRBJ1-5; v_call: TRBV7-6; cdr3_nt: TGTGCCAGCAGCGCGGGGACAGGGGGTTCGATTCAGCCCCAGCATTTT; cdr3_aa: CASSAGTGGSIQPQHF
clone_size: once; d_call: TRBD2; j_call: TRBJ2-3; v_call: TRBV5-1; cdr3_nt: TGCGCCAGCAGCTTGGCGGCGGGAGGGCCGGCAGATACGCAGTATTTT; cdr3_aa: CASSLAAGGPADTQYF
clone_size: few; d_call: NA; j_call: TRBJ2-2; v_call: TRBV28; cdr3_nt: TGTGCCAGCAGTTTACAGAACACCGGGGAGCTGTTTTTT; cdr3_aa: CASSLQNTGELFF
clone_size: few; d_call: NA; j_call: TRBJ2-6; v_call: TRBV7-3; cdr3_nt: TGTGCCAGCAGCTTACAGGGAGGCTCTGGGGCCAACGTCCTGACTTTC; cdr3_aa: CASSLQGGSGANVLTF
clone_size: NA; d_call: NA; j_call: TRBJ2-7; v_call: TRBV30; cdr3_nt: TGTGCCTGGCAAAAACACTACGAGCAGTACTTC; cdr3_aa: CAWQKHYEQYF
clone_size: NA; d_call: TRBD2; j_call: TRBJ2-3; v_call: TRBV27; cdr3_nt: TGTGCCAGCAGTTTAGGGCTAGCGGCCACAGGTACGCAGTATTTT; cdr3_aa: CASSLGLAATGTQYF
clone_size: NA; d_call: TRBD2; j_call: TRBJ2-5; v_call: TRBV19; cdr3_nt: TGTGCCAGTAGTTGGGCGGGAGGGCCGGTAGAGACCCAGTACTTC; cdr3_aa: CASSWAGGPVETQYF
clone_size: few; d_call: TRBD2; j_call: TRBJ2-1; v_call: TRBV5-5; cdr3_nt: TGTGCCAGCAGCTCCTTTAGCGGGAGGGACAATGAGCAGTTCTTC; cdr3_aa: CASSSFSGRDNEQFF
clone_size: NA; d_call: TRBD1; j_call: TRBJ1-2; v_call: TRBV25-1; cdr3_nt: TGTGCCAGCAGGACAGGGGCCGACGTCGGTGGCTACACCTTC; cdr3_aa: CASRTGADVGGYTF
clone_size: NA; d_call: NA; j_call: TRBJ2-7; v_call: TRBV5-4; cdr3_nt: TGTGCCAGCAGCCCCCCCGGGGGTCAATCCTACGAGCAGTACTTC; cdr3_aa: CASSPPGGQSYEQYF
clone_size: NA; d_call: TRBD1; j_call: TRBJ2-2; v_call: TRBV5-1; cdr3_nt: TGCGCCAGCAATTTGACTCCTGGGACAGGGGATCACACCGGGGAGCTGTTTTTT; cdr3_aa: CASNLTPGTGDHTGELFF
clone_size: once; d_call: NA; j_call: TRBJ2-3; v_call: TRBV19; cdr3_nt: TGTGCCAGTAGTTTACAAGCCGGAGGCGGCACAGATACGCAGTATTTT; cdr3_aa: CASSLQAGGGTDTQYF
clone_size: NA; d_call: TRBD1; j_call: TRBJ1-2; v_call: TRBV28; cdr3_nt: TGTGCCAGCAACTCGGGACAGGGTGACTATGGCTACACCTTC; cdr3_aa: CASNSGQGDYGYTF
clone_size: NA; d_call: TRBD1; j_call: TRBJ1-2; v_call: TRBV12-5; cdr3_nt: TGTGCTAGTGGTCTTGCAGGGGGGAACTATGGCTACACCTTC; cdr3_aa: CASGLAGGNYGYTF
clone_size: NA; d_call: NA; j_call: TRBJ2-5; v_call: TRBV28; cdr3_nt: TGTGCCAGCAGACATACAGTTTATGAAACCCAGTACTTC; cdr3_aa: CASRHTVYETQYF
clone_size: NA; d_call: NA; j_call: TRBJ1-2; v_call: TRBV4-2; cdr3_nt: TGTGCCAGCAGCCAAGATCTCGGGGGCGGGGGGGGTGGCTACACCTTC; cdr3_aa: CASSQDLGGGGGGYTF
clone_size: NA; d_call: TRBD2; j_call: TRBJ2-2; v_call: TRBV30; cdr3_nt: TGTGCCTGGGGACTAGCGGTTTCAACCGGGGAGCTGTTTTTT; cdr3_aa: CAWGLAVSTGELFF
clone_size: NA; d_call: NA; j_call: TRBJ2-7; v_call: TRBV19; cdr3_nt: TGTGCCAGTAGTATAGATACTACCTCCTACGAGCAGTACTTC; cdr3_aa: CASSIDTTSYEQYF
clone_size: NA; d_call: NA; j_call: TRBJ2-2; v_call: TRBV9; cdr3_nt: TGTGCCAGCAGCGTAGGCAGGGAAGTGGGCGGGGAGCTGTTTTTT; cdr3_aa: CASSVGREVGGELFF
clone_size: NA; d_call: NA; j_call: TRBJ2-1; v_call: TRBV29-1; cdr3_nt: TGCAGCGGGGGACTTCTAGCGCACAATGAGCAGTTCTTC; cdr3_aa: CSGGLLAHNEQFF
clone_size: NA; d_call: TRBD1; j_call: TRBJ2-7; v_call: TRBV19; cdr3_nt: TGTGCCAGTAGTATGCCGGGACAGAATTACGAGCAGTACTTC; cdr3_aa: CASSMPGQNYEQYF
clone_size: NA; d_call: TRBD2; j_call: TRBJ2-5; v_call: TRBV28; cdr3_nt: TGTGCCAGCAGTTTAAGGGTCCTAGCGGCAGGGGAGACCCAGTACTTC; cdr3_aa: CASSLRVLAAGETQYF
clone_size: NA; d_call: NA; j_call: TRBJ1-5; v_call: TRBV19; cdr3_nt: TGTGCCAGTAGTATAGCTTGGGGGGACAATCAGCCCCAGCATTTT; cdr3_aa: CASSIAWGDNQPQHF
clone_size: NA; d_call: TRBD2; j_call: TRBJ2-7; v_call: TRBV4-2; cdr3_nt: TGTGCCAGCAGCCAAGACATAGCGGGGAGCTCCTACGAGCAGTACTTC; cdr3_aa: CASSQDIAGSSYEQYF
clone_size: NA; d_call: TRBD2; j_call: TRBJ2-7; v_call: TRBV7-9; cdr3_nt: TGTGCCAGCAGCTCCGGGACTAGCGCCCTCAGGTCCTACGAGCAGTACTTC; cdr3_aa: CASSSGTSALRSYEQYF
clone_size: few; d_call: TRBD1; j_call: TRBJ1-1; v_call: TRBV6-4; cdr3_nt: TGTGCCAGCAGTGACGGACAGGGCGGGACTGAAGCTTTCTTT; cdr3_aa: CASSDGQGGTEAFF
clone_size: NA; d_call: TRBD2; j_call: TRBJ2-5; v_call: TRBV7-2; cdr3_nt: TGTGCCAGCAGCTTATTAGGTACAGCGGGGCAAGAGACCCAGTACTTC; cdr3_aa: CASSLLGTAGQETQYF
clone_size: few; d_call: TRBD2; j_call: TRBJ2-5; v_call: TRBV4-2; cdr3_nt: TGTGCCAGCAGCCAAGATTGGTACAGGGGGAGGTCTAGCGGGAGACAAGAGACCCAGTACTTC; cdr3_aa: CASSQDWYRGRSSGRQETQYF
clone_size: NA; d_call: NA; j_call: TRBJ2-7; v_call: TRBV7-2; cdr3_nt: TGTGCCAGCAGCCCGGACAGTCTATCCTACGAGCAGTACTTC; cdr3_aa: CASSPDSLSYEQYF
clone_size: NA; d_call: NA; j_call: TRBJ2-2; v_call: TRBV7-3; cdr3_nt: TGTGCCAGCAGCTACGGACTCTTTCCCGGGGAGCTGTTTTTT; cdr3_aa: CASSYGLFPGELFF
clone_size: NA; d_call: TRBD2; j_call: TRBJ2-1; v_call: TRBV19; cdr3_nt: TGTGCCAGTAGTATGGGATCCAGCGGGACGGGTAGTGAGCAGTTCTTC; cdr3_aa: CASSMGSSGTGSEQFF
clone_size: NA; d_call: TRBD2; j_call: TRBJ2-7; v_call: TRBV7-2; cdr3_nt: TGTGCCAGCAGCTGGAGCGGGAGACCCTCCTACGAGCAGTACTTC; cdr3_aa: CASSWSGRPSYEQYF
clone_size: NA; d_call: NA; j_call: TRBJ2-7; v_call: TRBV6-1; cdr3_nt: TGTGCCAGCAGTGAACGTTACTCCTACGAGCAGTACTTC; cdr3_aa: CASSERYSYEQYF